This TCR beta chain was recorded in a study of cytomegalovirus exposure and HLA in healthy donors. Concerning this clone: Its matching antigen is unknown.

The V segment lost 4 bases and the J segment 6 bases; nucleotides outside the gene matches: 6. This CDR3 is 14 amino acids long. Germline V CDR1 and CDR2: LGHNA, YSLEER. PCR amplification relied on 60 Vbeta primers (plus 13 Jbeta primers). This table comes from immunoSEQ multiplex PCR, and its TCRdb copy is limited to in-frame clones, with some not included. The sample includes about 160,000 clones, 65% to 85% seen only once; the top ten take more than 6%. Notes on the study in general: Reported performance of the classifier showed diagnosis of cytomegalovirus status with high specificity and sensitivity. Immune exposure data for these donors was limited to CMV serostatus.

The source of this sequence is a woman in her thirties or forties in good health and CMV-seropositive. The rearrangement joins TRBV4-3 to TRBJ2-1; 7 positions agree with TRBD2. The sequenced sample was PBMCs. The CDR3 sequence: CASSLGLVANEQFF. CDR3 coding DNA: TGCGCCAGCAGCCTCGGACTAGTCGCCAATGAGCAGTTCTTC.